The present T cell receptor (beta chain) was sequenced within a study of blood T cell repertoires in COVID-19. Study background: Specimens from acute and convalescent COVID-19 originated in the United States, Italy and Spain. Sample material is recorded as cDNA or gDNA derived from T cells, B-cell-depleted T cells, or PBMCs.

Sequenced by immunoSEQ multiplex PCR; TCRdb stores in-frame clones only, minus some. The data hold about 98,000 clones, with roughly 82% observed a single time. The CDR3 extends over 13 amino acids. V lost 6 bases and J lost 5; bases outside the gene matches: 6. Looked up from germline, CDR1 is WSHSY and CDR2 is SAAADI. The specimen sequenced was peripheral blood. This sequence originates from an older man with acute or convalescent COVID-19. The chain joins TRBV10-2 to TRBJ1-2; 7 nucleotides agree with TRBD1. In DNA form, the CDR3 reads TGCGCCAGCAGCCCAGGGACAGTTTATGGCTACACCTTC. Translation: CASSPGTVYGYTF.